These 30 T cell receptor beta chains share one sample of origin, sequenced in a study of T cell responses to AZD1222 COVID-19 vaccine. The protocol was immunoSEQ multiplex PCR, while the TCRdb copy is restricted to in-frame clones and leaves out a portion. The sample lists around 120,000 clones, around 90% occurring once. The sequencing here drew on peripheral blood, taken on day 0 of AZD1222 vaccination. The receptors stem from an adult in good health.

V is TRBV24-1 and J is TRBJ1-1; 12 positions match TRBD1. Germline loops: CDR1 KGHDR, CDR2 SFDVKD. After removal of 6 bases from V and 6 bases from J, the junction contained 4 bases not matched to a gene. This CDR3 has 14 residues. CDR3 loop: CATSKGQGAAEAFF. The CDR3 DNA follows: TGTGCCACCAGTAAGGGACAGGGGGCGGCTGAAGCTTTCTTT.

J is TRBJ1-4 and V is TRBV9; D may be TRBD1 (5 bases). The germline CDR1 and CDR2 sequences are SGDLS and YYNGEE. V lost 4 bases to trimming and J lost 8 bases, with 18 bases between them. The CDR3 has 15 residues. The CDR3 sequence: CASSPPGTQAEKLFF. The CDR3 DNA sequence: TGTGCCAGCAGCCCCCCGGGGACTCAGGCAGAAAAACTGTTTTTT.

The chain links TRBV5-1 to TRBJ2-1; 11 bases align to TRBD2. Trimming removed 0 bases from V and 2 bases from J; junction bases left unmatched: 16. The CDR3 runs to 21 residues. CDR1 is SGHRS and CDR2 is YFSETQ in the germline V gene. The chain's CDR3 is CASSLAALAGGLARTYNEQFF. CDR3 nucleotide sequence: TGCGCCAGCAGCTTGGCCGCCCTAGCGGGGGGCCTGGCTAGGACCTACAATGAGCAGTTCTTC.

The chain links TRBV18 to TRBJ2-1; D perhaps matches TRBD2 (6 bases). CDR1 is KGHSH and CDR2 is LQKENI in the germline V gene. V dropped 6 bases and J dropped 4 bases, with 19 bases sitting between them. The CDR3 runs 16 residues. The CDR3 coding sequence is TGTGCCAGCTCCCACGGGAGAAACAGCCTTTACAATGAGCAGTTCTTC. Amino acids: CASSHGRNSLYNEQFF.

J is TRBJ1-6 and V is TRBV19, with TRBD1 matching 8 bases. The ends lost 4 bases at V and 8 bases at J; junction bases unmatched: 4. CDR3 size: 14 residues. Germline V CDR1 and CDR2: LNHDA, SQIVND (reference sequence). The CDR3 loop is CASSRDRGDSPLHF. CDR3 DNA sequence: TGTGCCAGTAGTAGAGACAGGGGTGATTCACCCCTCCACTTT.

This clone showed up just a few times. CDR3 sequence reads: CASSEGRGPFGYTF. The CDR3, as DNA: TGTGCCAGTAGTGAGGGCAGGGGGCCCTTTGGCTACACCTTC. J is TRBJ1-2 and V is TRBV19; 8 bases fit TRBD1. V dropped 5 bases and J dropped 7; count of bases not matched to a gene: 9. Germline CDR1 LNHDA, CDR2 SQIVND (reference sequence). CDR3 length equals 14 residues.

The CDR3 sequence: CASSQQGMGYGYTF. CDR3 DNA sequence: TGTGCCAGCTCACAACAGGGGATGGGGTATGGCTACACCTTC. V and J are TRBV18 and TRBJ1-2; 7 positions agree with TRBD1. The germline gives CDR1 KGHSH, CDR2 LQKENI. CDR3 size: 14 residues. The ends lost 4 bases at V and 5 bases at J; junction bases unmatched: 7.

CDR3 bases: TGTGCCAGCAGTTTAGTAGTGGAGAGTGAAGCTTTCTTT. It encodes CASSLVVESEAFF. V is TRBV12-3 or TRBV12-4 and J is TRBJ1-1; D gene unclear. This CDR3 is built from 13 residues. Trimming pared 1 base from V and 7 bases from J, leaving 10 bases between.

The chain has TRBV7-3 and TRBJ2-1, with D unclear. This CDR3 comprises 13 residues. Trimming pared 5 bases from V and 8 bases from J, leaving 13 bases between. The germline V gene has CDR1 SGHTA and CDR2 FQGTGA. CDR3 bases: TGTGCCAGCAGCGTAGGGTTTACGCATGAGCAGTTCTTC. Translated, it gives CASSVGFTHEQFF.

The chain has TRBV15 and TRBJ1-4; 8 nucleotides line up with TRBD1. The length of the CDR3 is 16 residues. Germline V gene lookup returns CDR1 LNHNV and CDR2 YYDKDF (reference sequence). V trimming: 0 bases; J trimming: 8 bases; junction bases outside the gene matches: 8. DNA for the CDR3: TGTGCCACCAGCAGAGATCTTAGTGGGACAGGAGAAAAACTGTTTTTT. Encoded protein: CATSRDLSGTGEKLFF.

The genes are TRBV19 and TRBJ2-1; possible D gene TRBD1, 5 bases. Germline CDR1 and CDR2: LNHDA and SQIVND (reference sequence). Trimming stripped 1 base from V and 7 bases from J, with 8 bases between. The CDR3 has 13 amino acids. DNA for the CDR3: TGTGCCAGTAGTATAGGGGCAGGGAATGAGCAGTTCTTC. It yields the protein CASSIGAGNEQFF.

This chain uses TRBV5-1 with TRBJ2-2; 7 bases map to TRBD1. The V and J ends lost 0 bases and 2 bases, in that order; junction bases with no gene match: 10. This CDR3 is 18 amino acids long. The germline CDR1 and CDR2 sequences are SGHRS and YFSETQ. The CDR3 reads CASSLGDRFDLNTGELFF. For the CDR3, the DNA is TGCGCCAGCAGCTTGGGGGACAGATTCGATCTCAACACCGGGGAGCTGTTTTTT.

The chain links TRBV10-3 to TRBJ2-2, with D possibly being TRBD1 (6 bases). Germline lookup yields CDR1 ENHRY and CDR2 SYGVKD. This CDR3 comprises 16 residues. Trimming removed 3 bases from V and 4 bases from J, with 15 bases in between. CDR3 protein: CAISDGAAGATGELFF. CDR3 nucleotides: TGTGCCATCAGTGATGGAGCCGCAGGGGCCACCGGGGAGCTGTTTTTT.

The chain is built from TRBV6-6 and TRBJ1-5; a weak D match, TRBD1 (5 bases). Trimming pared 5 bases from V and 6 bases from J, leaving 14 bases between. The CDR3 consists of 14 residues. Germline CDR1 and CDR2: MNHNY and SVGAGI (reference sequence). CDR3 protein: CASSGEGRVQPQHF. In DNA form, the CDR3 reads TGTGCCAGCAGTGGCGAGGGGAGAGTTCAGCCCCAGCATTTT.

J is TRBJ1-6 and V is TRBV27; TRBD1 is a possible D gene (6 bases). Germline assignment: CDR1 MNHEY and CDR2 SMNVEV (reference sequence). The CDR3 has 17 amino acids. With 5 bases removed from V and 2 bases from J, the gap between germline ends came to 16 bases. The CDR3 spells CASSPHRAKTYNSPLHF. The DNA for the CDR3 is TGTGCCAGCAGTCCCCACAGGGCGAAAACCTATAATTCACCCCTCCACTTT.

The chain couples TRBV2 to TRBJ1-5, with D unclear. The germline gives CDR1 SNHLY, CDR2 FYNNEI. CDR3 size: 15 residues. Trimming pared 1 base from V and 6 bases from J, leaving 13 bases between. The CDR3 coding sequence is TGTGCCAGCAGTGAAGTAGCGGGTTCCGGTCAGCCCCAGCATTTT. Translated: CASSEVAGSGQPQHF.

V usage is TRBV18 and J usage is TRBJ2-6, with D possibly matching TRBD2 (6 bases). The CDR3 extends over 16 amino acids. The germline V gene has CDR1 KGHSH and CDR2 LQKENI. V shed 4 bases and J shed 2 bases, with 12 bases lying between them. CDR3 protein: CASSRGPGAGANVLTF. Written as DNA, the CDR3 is TGTGCCAGCTCACGGGGACCGGGGGCTGGGGCCAACGTCCTGACTTTC.

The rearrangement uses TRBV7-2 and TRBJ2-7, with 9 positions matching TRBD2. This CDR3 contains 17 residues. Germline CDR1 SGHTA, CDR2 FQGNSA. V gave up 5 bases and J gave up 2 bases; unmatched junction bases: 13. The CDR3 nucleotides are TGTGCCAGCAGCGTCAGACTAGCGGAACTGGCCGCCTACGAGCAGTACTTC. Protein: CASSVRLAELAAYEQYF.

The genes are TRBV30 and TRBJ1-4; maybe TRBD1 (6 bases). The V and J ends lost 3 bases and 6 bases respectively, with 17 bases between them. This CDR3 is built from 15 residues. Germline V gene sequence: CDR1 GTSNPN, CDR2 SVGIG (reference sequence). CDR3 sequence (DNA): TGTGCCTGGAGCGCCACGGACAGCCTTTATGAAAAACTGTTTTTT. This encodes CAWSATDSLYEKLFF.

The chain's CDR3 is CASSGTAGDSPLHF. CDR3 in DNA: TGCGCCAGCAGCGGGACAGCCGGCGATTCACCCCTCCACTTT. The rearrangement links TRBV10-2 to TRBJ1-6, with TRBD1 matching 7 bases. V was pared by 6 bases and J by 8 bases, with 7 bases of the junction left unmatched. Germline V CDR1 and CDR2: WSHSY, SAAADI. This CDR3 has 14 amino acids.

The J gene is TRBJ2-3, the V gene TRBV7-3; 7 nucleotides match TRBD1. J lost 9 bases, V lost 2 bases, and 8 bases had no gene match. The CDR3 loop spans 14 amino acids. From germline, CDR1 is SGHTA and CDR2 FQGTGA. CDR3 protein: CASSLSPGQSTQYF. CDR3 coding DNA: TGTGCCAGCAGCTTATCACCGGGACAGTCAACGCAGTATTTT.

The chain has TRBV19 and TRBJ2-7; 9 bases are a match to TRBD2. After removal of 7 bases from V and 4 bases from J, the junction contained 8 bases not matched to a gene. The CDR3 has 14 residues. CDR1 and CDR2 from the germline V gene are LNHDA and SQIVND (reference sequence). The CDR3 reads CASKVRGGVYEQYF. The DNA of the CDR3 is TGTGCCAGTAAGGTGCGGGGGGGTGTTTACGAGCAGTACTTC.

Here the CDR3 reads CASRPQEFNEKLFF. The CDR3 DNA reads as TGTGCCAGCAGACCTCAAGAGTTTAATGAAAAACTGTTTTTT. This chain joins TRBV28 and TRBJ1-4; D uncertain. V lost 6 bases and J lost 4, with 12 bases in between. The CDR3 length is 14 residues. Per germline, CDR1 MDHEN and CDR2 SYDVKM.

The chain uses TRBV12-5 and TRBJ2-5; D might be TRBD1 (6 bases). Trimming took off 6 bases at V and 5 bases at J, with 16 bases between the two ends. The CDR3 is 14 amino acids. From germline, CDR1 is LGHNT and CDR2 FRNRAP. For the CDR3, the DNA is TGTGCTAGTGGAGTCGGGACACAGGACGAGACCCAGTACTTC. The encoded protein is CASGVGTQDETQYF.

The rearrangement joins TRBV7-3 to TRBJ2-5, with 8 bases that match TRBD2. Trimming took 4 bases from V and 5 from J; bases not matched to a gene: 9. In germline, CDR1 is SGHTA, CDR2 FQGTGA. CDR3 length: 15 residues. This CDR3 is CASSSLSGGEETQYF. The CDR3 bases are TGTGCCAGCAGCTCACTCAGCGGGGGAGAGGAGACCCAGTACTTC.

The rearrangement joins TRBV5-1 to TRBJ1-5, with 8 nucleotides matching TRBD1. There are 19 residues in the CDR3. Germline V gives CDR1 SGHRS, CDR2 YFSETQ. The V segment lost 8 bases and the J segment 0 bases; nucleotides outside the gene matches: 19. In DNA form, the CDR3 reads TGCGCCAGGCTAGGAGGGACAGGTCGGACAAAGGCTAGCAATCAGCCCCAGCATTTT. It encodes CARLGGTGRTKASNQPQHF.

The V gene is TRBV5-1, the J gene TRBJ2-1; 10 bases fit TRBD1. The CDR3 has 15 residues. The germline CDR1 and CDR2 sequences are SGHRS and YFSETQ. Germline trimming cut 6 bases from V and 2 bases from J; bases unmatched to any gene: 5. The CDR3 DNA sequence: TGCGCCAGCAAAGACAGGGGGCGAACCTACAATGAGCAGTTCTTC. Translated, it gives CASKDRGRTYNEQFF.

In DNA, the CDR3 is TGTGCCAGCAGTGAAGGGTCAGTTGGGAATGGCTACACCTTC. This codes for CASSEGSVGNGYTF. V gene TRBV2 combines with J gene TRBJ1-2; D remains unclear. V dropped 1 base and J dropped 6 bases, with 12 bases sitting between them. The germline V gene encodes CDR1 SNHLY and CDR2 FYNNEI. The CDR3 length is 14 residues. The variable domain in full, completed from reference TRBV2 and TRBJ1-2, reads EPEVTQTPSHQVTQMGQEVILRCVPISNHLYFYWYRQILGQKVEFLVSFYNNEISEKSEIFDDQFSVERPDGSNFTLKIRSTKLEDSAMYFCASSEGSVGNGYTFGSGTRLTVV.

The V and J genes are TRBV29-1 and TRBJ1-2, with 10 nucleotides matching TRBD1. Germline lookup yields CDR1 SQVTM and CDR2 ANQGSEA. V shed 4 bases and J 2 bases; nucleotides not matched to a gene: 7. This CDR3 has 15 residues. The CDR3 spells CSVGGQGSYNYGYTF. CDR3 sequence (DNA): TGCAGCGTTGGGGGACAGGGGTCCTACAACTATGGCTACACCTTC.

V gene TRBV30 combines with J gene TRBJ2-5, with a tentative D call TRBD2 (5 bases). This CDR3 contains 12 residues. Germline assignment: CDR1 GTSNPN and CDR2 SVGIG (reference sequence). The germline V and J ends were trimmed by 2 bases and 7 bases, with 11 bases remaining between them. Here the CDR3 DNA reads TGTGCCTGGAGTACACAGAGCGGGACCCAGTACTTC. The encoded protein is CAWSTQSGTQYF. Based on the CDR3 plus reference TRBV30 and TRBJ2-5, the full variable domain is SQTIHQWPATLVQPVGSPLSLECTVEGTSNPNLYWYRQAAGRGLQLLFYSVGIGQISSEVPQNLSASRPQDRQFILSSKKLLLSDSGFYLCAWSTQSGTQYFGPGTRLLVL.